This is a list of T cell receptor beta chains from one sample in a study of T cell responses to AZD1222 COVID-19 vaccine. Assay: immunoSEQ multiplex PCR; the TCRdb copy retains only in-frame clones and omits some. This sample has around 110,000 clones; approximately 93% occur once, and the top ten carry just under 3%. Source: peripheral blood, taken on day 0 of AZD1222 vaccination. The receptor set was obtained from an adult in good health. Both conserved end residues are trimmed from each CDR3. Not every row has a clone size; where given, it reads once, few, many or a size class.

v_gene: TRBV5-4; abundance: once; CDR3aa: ASSFVVSTEAF
v_gene: TRBV6-5; abundance: .; CDR3aa: ASSRVTLKTEAF
v_gene: TRBV6-2/TRBV6-3; abundance: .; CDR3aa: ASSPLERSSYEQY
v_gene: TRBV7-8; abundance: .; CDR3aa: ASSLTPPPSPVVAF
v_gene: TRBV28; abundance: .; CDR3aa: ASSPPPPYNEQF
v_gene: TRBV9; abundance: .; CDR3aa: ASSEQGPNYNEQF
v_gene: TRBV6-2/TRBV6-3; abundance: once; CDR3aa: ASSYSIGDGDYSNQPQH
v_gene: TRBV6-5; abundance: once; CDR3aa: ASSYDRGAYEQY
v_gene: TRBV28; abundance: .; CDR3aa: GSRGGRVTEAF
v_gene: TRBV11-2; abundance: .; CDR3aa: ASTDRQGLHEQY
v_gene: TRBV11-1; abundance: .; CDR3aa: ASSLQTWNTEAF
v_gene: TRBV15; abundance: .; CDR3aa: ATSSEGLSNSEAF
v_gene: TRBV10-2; abundance: once; CDR3aa: ASSGPIYEQY
v_gene: TRBV4-1; abundance: .; CDR3aa: ASSRGGDDEQY
v_gene: TRBV6-5; abundance: .; CDR3aa: ASSRVQGDSPLH
v_gene: TRBV27; abundance: .; CDR3aa: ASSPIGGIGEQY
v_gene: TRBV27; abundance: once; CDR3aa: ASSSQQGNQPQH
v_gene: TRBV6-2/TRBV6-3; abundance: .; CDR3aa: ASSYFGEYGYT
v_gene: TRBV3-1/TRBV3-2; abundance: .; CDR3aa: ASSQNRGWETQY
v_gene: TRBV14; abundance: .; CDR3aa: ASSLIGLSSGNTIY
v_gene: TRBV24-1; abundance: .; CDR3aa: ATSDYRFNEQY
v_gene: TRBV7-9; abundance: few; CDR3aa: ASSFWVPYEQY
v_gene: TRBV5-1; abundance: .; CDR3aa: ASSLGQRDTGELF
v_gene: TRBV27; abundance: .; CDR3aa: ASSFTSGLVSGELF
v_gene: TRBV3-1/TRBV3-2; abundance: .; CDR3aa: ASSQGEGTQY
v_gene: TRBV19; abundance: .; CDR3aa: ASSPAGARVSYGYT
v_gene: TRBV10-3; abundance: once; CDR3aa: AISPSGQGAEVAF
v_gene: TRBV12-3/TRBV12-4; abundance: .; CDR3aa: ASRGGELF